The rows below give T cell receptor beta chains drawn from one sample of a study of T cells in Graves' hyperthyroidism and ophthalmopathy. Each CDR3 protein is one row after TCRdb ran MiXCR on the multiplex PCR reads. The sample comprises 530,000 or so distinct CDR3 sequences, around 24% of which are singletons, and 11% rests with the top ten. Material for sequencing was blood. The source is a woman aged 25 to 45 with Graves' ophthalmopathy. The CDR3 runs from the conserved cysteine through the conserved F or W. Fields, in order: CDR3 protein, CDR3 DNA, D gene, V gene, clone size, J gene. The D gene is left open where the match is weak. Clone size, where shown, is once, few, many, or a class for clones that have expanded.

CASSLGGGFGYTF | TGTGCCAGCAGTTTAGGTGGAGGTTTCGGCTACACCTTC | . | TRBV12-3/TRBV12-4 | once | TRBJ1-2
CASSFQVGTQETQYF | TGTGCCAGCAGTTTTCAGGTCGGGACCCAAGAGACCCAGTACTTC | . | TRBV12-3/TRBV12-4 | . | TRBJ2-5
CASRLTRLKSPDEQYF | TGTGCCAGCAGACTTACCCGACTTAAGTCCCCCGACGAGCAGTACTTC | . | TRBV27 | few | TRBJ2-7
CASSFEGARGYTF | TGTGCCAGCAGCTTTGAGGGGGCGAGGGGCTACACCTTC | TRBD1 | TRBV7-9 | . | TRBJ1-2
CASSQAVQKENSNQPQHF | TGTGCCAGCAGCCAAGCGGTACAGAAAGAGAATAGCAATCAGCCCCAGCATTTT | . | TRBV4-2 | many | TRBJ1-5
CASSPYRDSATEAFF | TGTGCCAGCTCACCGTACAGGGATTCCGCCACTGAAGCTTTCTTT | . | TRBV18 | few | TRBJ1-1
CASSLLAGLGRTGTQYF | TGTGCCAGCAGTTTATTGGCAGGACTAGGAAGGACGGGGACCCAGTACTTC | TRBD2 | TRBV12-3/TRBV12-4 | many | TRBJ2-5
CASSPVGYTEAFF | TGTGCCAGCAGTCCGGTAGGGTACACTGAAGCTTTCTTT | . | TRBV12-3/TRBV12-4 | many | TRBJ1-1
CSAPAVGWDTEAFF | TGCAGTGCCCCAGCGGTTGGGTGGGACACTGAAGCTTTCTTT | . | TRBV20-1 | many | TRBJ1-1
CAISAEIYGYTF | TGTGCCATCAGTGCAGAAATTTATGGCTACACCTTC | . | TRBV10-3 | once | TRBJ1-2
CASSLGVLTEENTEAFF | TGTGCCAGCAGCCTCGGCGTCCTGACAGAAGAGAACACTGAAGCTTTCTTT | . | TRBV7-8 | many | TRBJ1-1
CASSSGLAGEIEQYF | TGTGCCAGCAGCTCAGGACTAGCGGGGGAAATCGAGCAGTACTTC | TRBD2 | TRBV7-2 | many | TRBJ2-7
CASTRTGGNQPQHF | TGTGCCAGCACCCGGACAGGGGGGAATCAGCCCCAGCATTTT | TRBD1 | TRBV6-1 | many | TRBJ1-5
CASSKGGANTGELFF | TGTGCCAGTAGTAAGGGTGGGGCGAACACCGGGGAGCTGTTTTTT | . | TRBV19 | . | TRBJ2-2
CATSRDYDLSMNTEAFF | TGTGCCACCAGCAGAGATTATGACCTCTCCATGAACACTGAAGCTTTCTTT | . | TRBV15 | . | TRBJ1-1
CASMRPPTGLSEAFF | TGTGCCAGCATGCGGCCCCCTACAGGGCTTTCTGAAGCTTTCTTT | . | TRBV2 | many | TRBJ1-1
CAISEGTSGQGRRYGYTF | TGTGCCATCAGTGAGGGAACCTCGGGACAGGGCCGGAGGTATGGCTACACCTTC | TRBD1 | TRBV10-3 | many | TRBJ1-2
CASSFGGEGQPQHF | TGTGCCAGCAGTTTTGGGGGGGAAGGTCAGCCCCAGCATTTT | . | TRBV12-3/TRBV12-4 | . | TRBJ1-5
CAWSVLTGSGETQYF | TGTGCCTGGAGTGTACTGACAGGGTCAGGGGAGACCCAGTACTTC | TRBD1 | TRBV30 | few | TRBJ2-5
CASNARDRGRREQYF | TGTGCCAGCAACGCCCGGGACAGGGGGCGCAGGGAGCAGTACTTC | TRBD1 | TRBV6-2/TRBV6-3 | . | TRBJ2-7
CASSPTRDRGETQYF | TGTGCCAGCAGCCCAACCCGAGACAGGGGAGAGACCCAGTACTTC | TRBD1 | TRBV6-1 | . | TRBJ2-5
CASSWAAPAMNTEAFF | TGTGCCAGCAGTTGGGCCGCGCCAGCTATGAACACTGAAGCTTTCTTT | . | TRBV6-5 | many | TRBJ1-1
CASSFQGRGYGYTF | TGTGCCAGCAGTTTCCAGGGGCGAGGCTATGGCTACACCTTC | . | TRBV27 | many | TRBJ1-2
CASSLIGDSYEQYF | TGTGCCAGCAGCTTAATTGGCGACAGCTACGAGCAGTACTTC | . | TRBV7-9 | many | TRBJ2-7
CASRETGRYEQYF | TGTGCCAGCAGGGAGACAGGGCGCTACGAGCAGTACTTC | TRBD1 | TRBV12-3/TRBV12-4 | . | TRBJ2-7
CSASPGVSDGYTF | TGCAGTGCTTCCCCAGGGGTATCCGATGGCTACACCTTC | . | TRBV20-1 | many | TRBJ1-2
CASTRGDNEQYF | TGTGCCAGCACCCGGGGGGATAACGAGCAGTACTTC | TRBD2 | TRBV7-9 | many | TRBJ2-7
CSVEWVTGNTIYF | TGCAGCGTTGAGTGGGTGACTGGAAACACCATATATTTT | . | TRBV29-1 | many | TRBJ1-3
CSASPISYEQYF | TGCAGTGCTTCTCCAATCTCCTACGAGCAGTACTTC | . | TRBV20-1 | many | TRBJ2-7
CASSPQKGTGLQDGYTF | TGTGCCAGCAGCCCCCAGAAAGGTACAGGGCTGCAGGATGGCTACACCTTC | . | TRBV11-2 | many | TRBJ1-2
CASSEFQGRGAFF | TGTGCCAGCAGTGAATTTCAGGGCCGAGGAGCTTTCTTT | . | TRBV6-4 | few | TRBJ1-1
CASSTMVGQETQYF | TGTGCCAGCAGTACCATGGTAGGCCAAGAGACCCAGTACTTC | . | TRBV6-1 | many | TRBJ2-5
CASSTRLLDEQYF | TGTGCCAGCAGCACCCGCCTGCTGGACGAGCAGTACTTC | . | TRBV7-6 | . | TRBJ2-7
CASSRRGGLNEQYF | TGTGCCAGCAGCAGACGGGGGGGTTTGAACGAGCAGTACTTC | TRBD2 | TRBV28 | . | TRBJ2-7
CASTTFRDTLSGANVLTF | TGTGCCAGCACGACCTTCCGGGACACACTATCTGGGGCCAACGTCCTGACTTTC | . | TRBV6-2/TRBV6-3 | many | TRBJ2-6
CASSQLAGITGELFF | TGTGCCAGCAGTCAACTAGCGGGGATCACCGGGGAGCTGTTTTTT | TRBD2 | TRBV12-3/TRBV12-4 | . | TRBJ2-2
CASSPLGPNSNSGANVLTF | TGTGCCAGCAGCCCTCTCGGACCGAATTCCAACTCTGGGGCCAACGTCCTGACTTTC | . | TRBV28 | many | TRBJ2-6